This entry features one TCR beta chain sequence. The antigen remains unidentified. This sample is part of a study of CXCR3-negative and CXCR3-positive naive CD8 T cells. The overall study: There were 120 million to 150 million TRB reads altogether, and each library had about 1.5 +/- 0.3 million of them. Study-wide results and caveats: Researchers report that CXCR3-positive naive cells carry more hydrophobic TRB CDR3s than CXCR3-negative naive cells. Naive CXCR3-positive and CXCR3-negative cells shared TRBV-TRBJ usage; memory cells diverged.

UMI-labeled 5' RACE yielded the TRB cDNA libraries. TCRdb re-called the 5' RACE reads, yielding one record per CDR3 amino acid sequence without DNA. This sample contains around 88,000 distinct CDR3 sequences. There are 14 residues in the CDR3. CDR1 is DFQATT and CDR2 is SNEGSKA in the germline V gene (reference sequence). CD45RO-CCR7+CD27+CD95- defined naive CD8+ T cells. V usage is TRBV20-1 and J usage is TRBJ2-7; there is no DNA to check the TCRdb D call of TRBD1. The sequence was collected from a human donor in good health. Some clones in this sample may be carry-over from other donors' samples. The sequenced sample was naive CXCR3+ CD8+ T cells from blood. Subset here: CD45RO-CCR7+CD27+CD95- naive CD8+ T cells expressing CXCR3 (TNR3+). CDR3 sequence: CSASLYRELDEQYF.